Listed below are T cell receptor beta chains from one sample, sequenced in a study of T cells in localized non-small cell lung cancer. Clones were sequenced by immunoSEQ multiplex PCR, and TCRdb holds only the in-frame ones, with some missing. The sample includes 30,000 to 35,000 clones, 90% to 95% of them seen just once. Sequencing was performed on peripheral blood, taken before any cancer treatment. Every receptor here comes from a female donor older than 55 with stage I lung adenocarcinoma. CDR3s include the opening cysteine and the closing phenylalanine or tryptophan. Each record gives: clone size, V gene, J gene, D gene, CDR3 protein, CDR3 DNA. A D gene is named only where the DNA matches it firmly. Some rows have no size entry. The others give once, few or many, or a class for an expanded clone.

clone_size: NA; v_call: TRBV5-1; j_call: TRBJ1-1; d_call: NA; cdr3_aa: CASSPYQMNTEAFF; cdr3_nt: TGCGCCAGCAGCCCCTACCAAATGAACACTGAAGCTTTCTTT
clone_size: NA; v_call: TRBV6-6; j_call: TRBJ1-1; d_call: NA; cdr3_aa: CASSYSRQNTEAFF; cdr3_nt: TGTGCCAGCAGTTACTCACGCCAGAACACTGAAGCTTTCTTT
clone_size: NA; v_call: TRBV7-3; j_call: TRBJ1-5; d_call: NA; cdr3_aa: CASSLTPGKQPQHF; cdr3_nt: TGTGCCAGCAGCTTAACCCCCGGGAAACAGCCCCAGCATTTT
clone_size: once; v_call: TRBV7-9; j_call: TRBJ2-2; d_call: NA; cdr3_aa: CASSYDRTAGELFF; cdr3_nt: TGTGCCAGCAGCTATGACAGAACCGCCGGGGAGCTGTTTTTT
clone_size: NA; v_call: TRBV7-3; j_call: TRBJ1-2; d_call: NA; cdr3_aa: CASSFQNYGYTF; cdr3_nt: TGTGCCAGCAGCTTCCAAAACTATGGCTACACCTTC
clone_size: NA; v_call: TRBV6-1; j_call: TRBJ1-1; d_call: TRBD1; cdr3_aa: CASSAGTANTEAFF; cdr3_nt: TGTGCCAGCAGCGCCGGGACAGCCAACACTGAAGCTTTCTTT
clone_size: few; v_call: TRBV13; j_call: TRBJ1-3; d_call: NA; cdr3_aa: CATAQGAGNTIYF; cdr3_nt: TGTGCCACGGCACAGGGCGCAGGAAACACCATATATTTT
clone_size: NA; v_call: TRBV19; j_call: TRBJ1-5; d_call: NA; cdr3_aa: CASSIAGGAQGQPQHF; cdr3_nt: TGTGCCAGTAGTATAGCCGGCGGGGCGCAGGGGCAGCCCCAGCATTTT
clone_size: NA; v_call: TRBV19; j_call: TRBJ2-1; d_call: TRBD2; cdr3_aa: CASSRLAGGYNEQFF; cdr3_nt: TGTGCCAGTAGTAGACTAGCGGGGGGTTACAATGAGCAGTTCTTC
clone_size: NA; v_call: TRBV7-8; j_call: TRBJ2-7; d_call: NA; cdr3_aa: CASSLGGDSRYEQYF; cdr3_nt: TGTGCCAGCAGCTTAGGGGGGGACTCCCGCTACGAGCAGTACTTC
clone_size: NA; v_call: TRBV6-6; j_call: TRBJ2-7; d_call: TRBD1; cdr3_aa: CASSLTGNSLQQYF; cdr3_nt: TGTGCCAGCAGTTTGACAGGGAATAGTTTACAGCAGTACTTC
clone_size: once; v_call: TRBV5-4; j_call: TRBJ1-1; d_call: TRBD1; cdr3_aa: CASSPTGAEAFF; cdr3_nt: TGTGCCAGCAGCCCAACAGGGGCTGAAGCTTTCTTT
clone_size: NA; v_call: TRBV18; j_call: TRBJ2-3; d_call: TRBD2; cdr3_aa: CASSPAGPAGDKDTQYF; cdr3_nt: TGTGCCAGCTCACCAGCCGGGCCAGCGGGGGATAAAGATACGCAGTATTTT
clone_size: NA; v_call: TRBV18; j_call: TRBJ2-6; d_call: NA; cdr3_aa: CASSERGSTSGANVLTF; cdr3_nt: TGTGCCAGCTCAGAGAGGGGCTCGACCTCTGGGGCCAACGTCCTGACTTTC
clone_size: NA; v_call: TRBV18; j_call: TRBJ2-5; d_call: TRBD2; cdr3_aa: CASSPQRLAGFQETQYF; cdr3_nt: TGTGCCAGCTCACCACAGAGACTAGCGGGTTTCCAAGAGACCCAGTACTTC